The clone carrying this TCR beta chain was seen a few times. Its antigen is as yet unknown. This entry comes from a study of cytomegalovirus exposure and HLA in healthy donors. The PCR made use of 60 Vbeta and 13 Jbeta primers. Sequenced by immunoSEQ multiplex PCR; TCRdb stores in-frame clones only, minus some. The table records tens of thousands of clones, roughly 79% of them present only once. Germline CDR1 reads SNHLY; CDR2 reads FYNNEI. The length of the CDR3 is 16 residues. V lost 7 bases to trimming and J lost 9 bases; unmatched junction nucleotides: 18. The study's findings and limits: In terms of immune exposure information, only CMV serostatus was available. Per a later analysis, HLA-associated TCR beta chains showed more clonal expansion than other, equally common TCR beta chains. Presence/absence analysis assumed near-uniform sequencing depth across donors. Researchers counted 164 TCR beta chains as cytomegalovirus-associated.

The origin of this receptor is a male donor in good health and CMV-seronegative. The chain uses TRBV2 and TRBJ2-5; 9 bases agree with TRBD1. The material sequenced was PBMCs. The CDR3 bases are TGTGCCAGCACACCTACCCTCCGGGACAGGGCGAGGGCCCAGTACTTC. This translates into CASTPTLRDRARAQYF. Complete variable domain (other parts from reference TRBV2 and TRBJ2-5): EPEVTQTPSHQVTQMGQEVILRCVPISNHLYFYWYRQILGQKVEFLVSFYNNEISEKSEIFDDQFSVERPDGSNFTLKIRSTKLEDSAMYFCASTPTLRDRARAQYFGPGTRLLVL.